This is a list of T cell receptor beta chains from one sample in a study of blood T cells in healthy people across ages. TCRdb re-analysed the 5' RACE reads in MiXCR, keeping a single row per CDR3 protein. The table shows 1.5 million or so distinct CDR3 sequences, with around 39% occurring only once. The sequenced sample consisted of blood. The receptors shown here come from a woman between 18 and 29 years old in good health. Both conserved end residues are part of each CDR3. Each record gives: V gene, D gene, clone size, J gene, CDR3 DNA, CDR3 protein. D genes are given only for firm matches. For some rows the clone size is stated as once, few or many, or as a class when expanded; others skip it.

TRBV20-1	TRBD2	NA	TRBJ2-3	TGCAGTGCTAGAGGGGGCGGGGGGGCCAACACAGATACGCAGTATTTT	CSARGGGGANTDTQYF
TRBV30	NA	NA	TRBJ2-1	TGTGCCTGGAGGTCTGGGCAGGGAATCCACAATGAGCAGTTCTTC	CAWRSGQGIHNEQFF
TRBV20-1	NA	NA	TRBJ2-3	TGCAGTGCCGCGGTGGGTAGCGGCACAGATACGCAGTATTTT	CSAAVGSGTDTQYF
TRBV5-1	NA	NA	TRBJ1-2	TGCGCCAGCAGCGAGCCACAGGAGTATGGCTACACCTTC	CASSEPQEYGYTF
TRBV27	NA	NA	TRBJ1-6	TGTGCCAGCACCCGGGGGCCTCCAGGTTCACCCCTCCACTTT	CASTRGPPGSPLHF
TRBV25-1	NA	NA	TRBJ1-2	TGTGCCAGCAGTGTGCTGGGCCACTATGGCTACACCTTC	CASSVLGHYGYTF
TRBV7-3	NA	NA	TRBJ2-7	TGTGCCAGCAGCTCACAGGGTTTAAGTGGGTACGAGCAGTACTTC	CASSSQGLSGYEQYF
TRBV30	NA	few	TRBJ2-7	TGTGCCTGGAGGGGAGCGGCCGAGCAGTACTTC	CAWRGAAEQYF
TRBV4-1	TRBD1	NA	TRBJ2-1	TGCGCCAGCAGCCAGGGGGACAGCTCCTACGAGCAGTTCTTC	CASSQGDSSYEQFF
TRBV7-9	TRBD2	few	TRBJ2-1	TGTGCCAGCAGAGCTAGCGGGGGTGATGAGCAGTTCTTC	CASRASGGDEQFF
TRBV12-5	TRBD2	NA	TRBJ2-5	TGTGCTAGTGCTTACGGGACTAGCGGGGTGAACCAAGAGACCCAGTACTTC	CASAYGTSGVNQETQYF
TRBV12-3/TRBV12-4	TRBD1	NA	TRBJ1-2	TGTGCCAGCACACTACAGGGGGCGCTTAGCTATGGCTACACCTTC	CASTLQGALSYGYTF
TRBV3-1	NA	NA	TRBJ1-2	TGTGCCAGCAGCCAAGATCAGGGTGGTGGCTACACCTTC	CASSQDQGGGYTF
TRBV4-2	TRBD2	NA	TRBJ2-2	TGTGCCAGCAGCCAAGAGGCGGGGGGGGTTGCCGGGGAGCTGTTTTTT	CASSQEAGGVAGELFF
TRBV28	NA	NA	TRBJ2-3	TGTGCCATCTTCCCCCCGGGACCCAACACAGATACGCAGTATTTT	CAIFPPGPNTDTQYF
TRBV9	TRBD2	NA	TRBJ2-3	TGTGCCAGCAGCGTGATAGCGGGTGGAACCCCTCACACAGATACGCAGTATTTT	CASSVIAGGTPHTDTQYF
TRBV28	NA	NA	TRBJ1-2	TGTGCCAGCAGATCGGGTCTTAACTATGGCTACATCTTC	CASRSGLNYGYIF
TRBV7-2	NA	NA	TRBJ2-4	TGTGCCAGCAGCTTAGTCCCCCTAGCGACAGAAAACATTCAGTACTTC	CASSLVPLATENIQYF
TRBV7-9	NA	NA	TRBJ1-2	TGTGCCAGCAGCTTAGAACTGATGAACTATGGCTACACCTTC	CASSLELMNYGYTF
TRBV5-1	TRBD1	NA	TRBJ2-1	TGCGCCAACAGCTTGGGACAGGGTGTTAATGAGCAGTTCTTC	CANSLGQGVNEQFF
TRBV7-6	TRBD2	NA	TRBJ2-7	TGTGCCAGCAGCTTATGGCGGGAGAGCGAGCAGTACTTC	CASSLWRESEQYF